These T cell receptor beta chains were read from a single sample in a study of cytomegalovirus exposure and HLA in healthy donors. Sequencing was performed with immunoSEQ multiplex PCR; in TCRdb, only in-frame clones are kept and a portion is missing. This sample has approximately 150,000 clones, with 81% found just once. The sample comprised PBMCs. The receptors here all came from a man in his forties or fifties in good health and CMV-seropositive. Each CDR3 is given without its conserved first and last residue. The D gene is left open where the match is weak.

d_gene	v_gene	j_gene	CDR3aa
-	TRBV5-1	TRBJ1-4	ASSMNPGFNEKLF
TRBD1	TRBV19	TRBJ1-2	ASSNRGYGYT
TRBD1	TRBV6-5	TRBJ1-3	ASSPAGGSGNTIY
-	TRBV19	TRBJ2-7	ASSRRFLDEQY
TRBD2	TRBV7-9	TRBJ2-3	ASSRTSATDTQY
-	TRBV21-1	TRBJ2-4	ASSSSAGGQGKNLQY
-	TRBV4-1	TRBJ1-2	ASTVASSAATYGYT
TRBD1	TRBV5-1	TRBJ1-4	ASSRTGGLATNEKLF
-	TRBV27	TRBJ2-7	ASSLHRETYEQY
-	TRBV14	TRBJ2-7	ASSQVPRAYEQY
-	TRBV7-9	TRBJ2-3	ASSSQGDTQY
TRBD1	TRBV18	TRBJ1-1	ASSPMRGRNTEAF
-	TRBV9	TRBJ1-2	ASSVMTGNYGYT
TRBD1	TRBV9	TRBJ2-3	ASSAHRDRGTDTQY
-	TRBV7-2	TRBJ1-5	ASSLGPGVSNQPQH
TRBD1	TRBV5-4	TRBJ2-7	ASSQTGTGVYEQY
TRBD1	TRBV6-1	TRBJ1-5	ASREGQDQPQH
-	TRBV27	TRBJ1-2	ASSPRSGYGYT
TRBD2	TRBV7-2	TRBJ2-1	ASSSTSGVYNEQF
-	TRBV4-2	TRBJ1-2	ASTRGRGNYGYT
TRBD1	TRBV5-1	TRBJ2-2	ASSLEDRRNTGELF
TRBD2	TRBV7-8	TRBJ2-2	ASSSRLAENTGELF
-	TRBV7-8	TRBJ2-1	ASSLTGGDNEQF
-	TRBV5-8	TRBJ1-1	ASSFRGGTEAF
-	TRBV28	TRBJ2-3	ASSLVQGGLDTQY
TRBD1	TRBV7-8	TRBJ1-2	ASSWDSRNYGYT
-	TRBV30	TRBJ2-1	AWTGRGGNEQF
-	TRBV2	TRBJ2-4	ASSESLAKNIQY
-	TRBV6-1	TRBJ1-6	ASSDFGTLYNSPLH
-	TRBV18	TRBJ2-6	ASCVGGLALSGANVLT
TRBD1	TRBV19	TRBJ1-2	ASSREDRNYGYT
TRBD1	TRBV5-1	TRBJ2-1	ASSLNQGAMYEQF
TRBD1	TRBV2	TRBJ1-1	ASTLTGLGTEAF
-	TRBV7-9	TRBJ1-2	ASSFVDYGYT
-	TRBV5-6	TRBJ2-7	ASSFRQAYEQY
-	TRBV7-8	TRBJ2-1	ASSLSTGYNEQF
-	TRBV7-6	TRBJ2-7	ASSLGTSGGGYEQY
-	TRBV5-5	TRBJ2-1	ASSFRTTAYNEQF
-	TRBV30	TRBJ2-5	AWSADSTVTQY
TRBD1	TRBV19	TRBJ2-7	ASSKGQGGSYEQY